This T cell receptor beta chain was profiled in a study of T cell repertoires in cytomegalovirus infection (dated by TCRdb to about 2019). In the study overall: Alongside well-studied HLA-B-restricted epitopes, the peptide stimulations were aimed at recently identified HLA-C-restricted CMV epitopes, whose presentation resists viral immunomodulation. The HLA type of each donor mattered for the analysis, because public TCR beta signatures pointed to carriage of CMV infection along with the matching HLA type.

This clonotype was picked up a small number of times. Its antigen remains unidentified. Base qualities are not at hand, and no much larger clone is one base apart. The sample's treatment or condition label, in plain terms: in vitro stimulation with specific CMV peptide epitopes to enrich CMV-specific T cells. On the study overall, not on this receptor specifically: The ex vivo response was dominated by HLA-C-restricted CMV-specific TCR beta clonotypes, and the single most frequent clonotype in two of eight donors was supplied by these HLA-C-restricted clonotypes. Cumulative frequency of public TCR beta family members discriminated carriers of CMV infection plus the relevant HLA type in this cohort and an independent roughly 330-donor cohort.

CDR1 SQVTM and CDR2 ANQGSEA were looked up in the germline V gene. Counted from cysteine to phenylalanine, this CDR3 has 15 amino acids. Only CDR3 DNA is held: 45 bases, read in frame from base 1. The V and J ends are trimmed by 5 bases and 0 bases, leaving 16 bases between them. The sequencing machine was an Illumina HiSeq 1500. TCRdb's own reprocessing of the public reads used fastp at Q25 and MiXCR and kept productive beta chains. All rows with the same CDR3 protein become a single entry with the most common DNA and genes. The sample table shows about half a million distinct CDR3 sequences, and roughly a third are seen once. The ten largest clones add up to about 17% of the sample.

The clonotype was recovered from a human donor in good health (CMV status not recorded). Some clones in this sample may be carry-over from other donors' samples. This specimen was cultured PBMCs, taken from culture after CMV antigen stimulation. Recombination joined TRBV29-1 with TRBJ2-5; confidence is insufficient to name the D gene. The CDR3 has the sequence CSVPRSLGYQETQYF. The bases read TGCAGCGTTCCCAGGTCTTTAGGGTACCAAGAGACCCAGTACTTC.